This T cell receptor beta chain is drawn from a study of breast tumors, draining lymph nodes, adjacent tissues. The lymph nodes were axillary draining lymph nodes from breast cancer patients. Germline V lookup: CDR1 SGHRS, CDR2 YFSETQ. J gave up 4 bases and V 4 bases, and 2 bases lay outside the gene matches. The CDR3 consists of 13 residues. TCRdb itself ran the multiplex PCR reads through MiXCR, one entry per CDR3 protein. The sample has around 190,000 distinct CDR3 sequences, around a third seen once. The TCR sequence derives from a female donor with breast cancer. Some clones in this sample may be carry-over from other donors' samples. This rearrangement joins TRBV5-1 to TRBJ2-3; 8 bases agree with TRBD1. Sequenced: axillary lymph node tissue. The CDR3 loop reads CASSEDRADTQYF. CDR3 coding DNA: TGCGCCAGCAGCGAGGACAGGGCAGATACGCAGTATTTT.